This entry describes one T cell receptor beta chain. Its antigen is not identified. The data stem from a study of cytomegalovirus exposure and HLA in healthy donors. Findings and limits, study-wide: The authors enumerated over 150 TCR beta chains as linked to cytomegalovirus. Rates of TCR association differed by HLA locus in a later analysis, with DRB1 highest and HLA-C lowest.

The CDR3 runs 15 residues. V shed 2 bases and J 7 bases; nucleotides not matched to a gene: 5. CDR1 and CDR2 from the germline V gene are SEHNR and FQNEAQ (reference sequence). PCR used 60 Vbeta primers and 13 Jbeta primers. Here immunoSEQ multiplex PCR was the method, and the copy in TCRdb shows in-frame clones only, minus some. This table holds some 180,000 clones, roughly 70% found once. The chain uses TRBV7-9 and TRBJ1-6; TRBD1 matches 7 bases. The receptor was derived from a woman under 30 in good health and CMV-seropositive. The sample was PBMCs. The CDR3 bases are TGTGCCAGCAGCTTAAGACAGGGAGGAAATTCACCCCTCCACTTT. This translates into CASSLRQGGNSPLHF.